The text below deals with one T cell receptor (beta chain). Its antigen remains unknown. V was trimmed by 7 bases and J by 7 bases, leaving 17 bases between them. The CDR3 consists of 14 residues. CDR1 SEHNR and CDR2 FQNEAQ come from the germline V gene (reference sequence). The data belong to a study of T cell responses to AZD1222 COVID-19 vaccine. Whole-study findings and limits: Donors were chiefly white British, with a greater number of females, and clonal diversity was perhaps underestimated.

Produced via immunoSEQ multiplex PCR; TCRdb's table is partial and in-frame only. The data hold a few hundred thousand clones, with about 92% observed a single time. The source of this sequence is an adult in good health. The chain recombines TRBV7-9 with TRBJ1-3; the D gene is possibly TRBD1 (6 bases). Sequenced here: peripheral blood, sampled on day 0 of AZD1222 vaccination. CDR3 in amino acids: CASKGQTGLNTIYF. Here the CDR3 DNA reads TGTGCCAGCAAAGGACAGACGGGCCTTAACACCATATATTTT.